One sample yielded the 18 T cell receptor beta chains listed below, sequenced in a study of blood T cell repertoires in COVID-19. Sequenced by immunoSEQ multiplex PCR; TCRdb stores in-frame clones only, minus some. Here the sample spans some 160,000 clones, 84% being singletons. Input material: peripheral blood. The receptors stem from an elderly woman with COVID-19, enrolled during active disease.

The V and J genes are TRBV27 and TRBJ1-4; D not resolved. Per the germline V gene, CDR1 is MNHEY and CDR2 is SMNVEV (reference sequence). Trimming removed 6 bases from V and 6 bases from J, with 14 bases in between. CDR3 length: 14 amino acids. Here the CDR3 reads CASRIGILHEKLFF. The CDR3 nucleotides are TGTGCCAGCAGGATCGGGATCCTACATGAAAAACTGTTTTTT.

The sample holds one count of this clone. The gene calls are TRBV15 and TRBJ2-7; 9 bases match TRBD1. The V gene's germline CDR1 is LNHNV and CDR2 YYDKDF (reference sequence). The CDR3 spans 16 residues. V lost 1 base and J lost 4; bases outside the gene matches: 8. This chain's CDR3 is CATSRVVGTGIYEQYF. CDR3 DNA: TGTGCCACCAGCAGAGTGGTGGGGACAGGGATTTACGAGCAGTACTTC.

Worth noting for this clone: Different DNA sequences within this sample yield the same CDR3. The chain combines TRBV7-2 with TRBJ2-1, with D tentatively TRBD2 (6 bases). CDR3 length: 14 residues. Trimming removed 3 bases from V and 4 bases from J, with 10 bases in between. Germline V gene lookup returns CDR1 SGHTA and CDR2 FQGNSA. CDR3: CASSFRDSYNEQFF. The CDR3 DNA sequence: TGTGCCAGCAGCTTCAGGGACTCGTACAATGAGCAGTTCTTC.

This chain joins TRBV29-1 and TRBJ2-7, with a weak D call TRBD1 (6 bases). The germline V gene has CDR1 SQVTM and CDR2 ANQGSEA. The CDR3 has 13 amino acids. V dropped 4 bases and J dropped 0 bases, with 10 bases sitting between them. CDR3 amino acids: CSVVGASSYEQYF. In DNA, the CDR3 is TGCAGCGTTGTGGGGGCTAGCTCCTACGAGCAGTACTTC.

This chain links TRBV7-3 with TRBJ2-5; a possible D gene is TRBD2 (6 bases). The CDR3 has 13 residues. Trimming stripped 5 bases from V and 3 bases from J, with 10 bases between. Germline V gene lookup returns CDR1 SGHTA and CDR2 FQGTGA. In nucleotides, the CDR3 is TGTGCCAGCAGCCGCGGGGCCAAAGAGACCCAGTACTTC. As protein: CASSRGAKETQYF.

This clone occurred once. The CDR3 spells CASSHRLAPDNEQFF. The CDR3 DNA is TGCGCCAGCAGCCATCGGCTAGCGCCAGACAATGAGCAGTTCTTC. This chain links TRBV4-3 with TRBJ2-1; D might be TRBD2 (6 bases). Germline V lookup: CDR1 LGHNA, CDR2 YSLEER. The V end was cut by 3 bases, the J end by 5 bases, with 14 bases between. This CDR3 comprises 15 residues.

The J gene is TRBJ2-4, the V gene TRBV5-4, with D possibly being TRBD1 (6 bases). V lost 4 bases and J 0 bases, leaving 11 bases between the germline ends. The CDR3 spans 15 residues. Germline assignment: CDR1 SGHNT and CDR2 YYREEE (reference sequence). The CDR3 reads CASSRDRSAKNIQYF. In nucleotides, the CDR3 is TGTGCCAGCAGCCGAGACAGGTCAGCCAAAAACATTCAGTACTTC.

The rearrangement joins TRBV5-1 to TRBJ2-7, with TRBD2 as a possible D gene (5 bases). The V gene's germline CDR1 is SGHRS and CDR2 YFSETQ. The CDR3 length is 15 residues. V shed 4 bases and J shed 0 bases, with 14 bases lying between them. The CDR3, as DNA: TGCGCCAGCAGCCCTCAGAGGGTGCCCTCCTACGAGCAGTACTTC. Protein: CASSPQRVPSYEQYF.

For this clone: This specimen includes other DNA sequences encoding the same CDR3. The rearrangement links TRBV9 to TRBJ2-3, with D possibly TRBD1 on 5 matching bases. In germline, CDR1 is SGDLS, CDR2 YYNGEE. Trimming shortened V by 7 bases and J by 6 bases, and 9 bases separated the two germline ends. The CDR3 extends over 11 amino acids. The CDR3 sequence: CASRKGDTQYF. The CDR3 region has the DNA TGTGCCAGCCGAAAGGGGGATACGCAGTATTTT. The variable domain in full, completed from reference TRBV9 and TRBJ2-3, reads DSGVTQTPKHLITATGQRVTLRCSPRSGDLSVYWYQQSLDQGLQFLIQYYNGEERAKGNILERFSAQQFPDLHSELNLSSLELGDSALYFCASRKGDTQYFGPGTRLTVL.

J is TRBJ2-4 and V is TRBV2, with D perhaps matching TRBD1 (5 bases). This CDR3 region has 16 residues. Germline V gene data show CDR1 as SNHLY and CDR2 as FYNNEI. V was clipped by 3 bases and J by 2 bases, with 14 bases between them. CDR3 in amino acids: CASSESQGFPKNIQYF. DNA for the CDR3: TGTGCCAGCAGTGAGTCGCAGGGATTCCCCAAAAACATTCAGTACTTC.

V is TRBV27 and J is TRBJ2-1, with 10 bases matching TRBD2. The CDR3 is made up of 16 amino acids. CDR1 and CDR2 (germline): MNHEY, SMNVEV (reference sequence). The junction had 8 bases not matched to a gene; V was cut back by 5 bases and J by 4 bases. CDR3 sequence (DNA): TGTGCCAGCAGTCCCCTCCGGACTAGCGGTTACAATGAGCAGTTCTTC. This sequence encodes CASSPLRTSGYNEQFF.

This sequence joins TRBV18 and TRBJ2-3; maybe TRBD1 (6 bases). V was cut by 0 bases and J by 0 bases, with 7 bases left in between. CDR3 size: 15 residues. The V gene's germline CDR1 is KGHSH and CDR2 LQKENI. The CDR3 loop reads CASSPPGQSTDTQYF. CDR3 DNA: TGTGCCAGCTCACCACCGGGACAAAGCACAGATACGCAGTATTTT.

The chain recombines TRBV3-1 (or the pseudogene TRBV3-2) with TRBJ1-1; D may be TRBD1 (5 bases). Germline CDR1 and CDR2: LGHDT and YNNKEL (reference sequence). The CDR3 covers 13 residues. The V and J ends lost 3 bases and 5 bases respectively, with 10 bases between them. The CDR3 DNA reads as TGTGCCAGCAGCCAGGGGGGAATGACTGAAGCTTTCTTT. This translates into CASSQGGMTEAFF.

The CDR3 DNA reads TGTGCCACCAGTGATCGGGTTGAGACCCAGTACTTC. Translating gives CATSDRVETQYF. V usage is TRBV24-1 and J usage is TRBJ2-5; no firm D call. This CDR3 contains 12 residues. Germline V gene lookup returns CDR1 KGHDR and CDR2 SFDVKD. Trimming left V 3 bases short and J 5 bases short, with 6 bases between.

This clone turned up a few times. The gene calls are TRBV2 and TRBJ1-6, with no clear D. Germline V lookup: CDR1 SNHLY, CDR2 FYNNEI. This CDR3 comprises 12 residues. The V and J ends lost 6 bases and 12 bases respectively, with 12 bases between them. The CDR3 DNA reads TGTGCCAGCAGGCCCTGGGGAGGACCCCTCCACTTT. Protein product: CASRPWGGPLHF. Full variable domain (outside the CDR3, taken from reference TRBV2 and TRBJ1-6): EPEVTQTPSHQVTQMGQEVILRCVPISNHLYFYWYRQILGQKVEFLVSFYNNEISEKSEIFDDQFSVERPDGSNFTLKIRSTKLEDSAMYFCASRPWGGPLHFGNGTRLTVT.

This chain connects TRBV6-5 to TRBJ1-1; D is ambiguous. The CDR3 consists of 14 residues. Looked up from germline, CDR1 is MNHEY and CDR2 is SVGAGI. Trimming took off 3 bases at V and 5 bases at J, with 13 bases between the two ends. CDR3 sequence (DNA): TGTGCCAGCAGTTATACAGATGAACAGACTGAAGCTTTCTTT. It encodes CASSYTDEQTEAFF.

V usage is TRBV10-1 and J usage is TRBJ2-1; 10 bases agree with TRBD1. Germline V gives CDR1 WNHNN, CDR2 SYGVQD (reference sequence). This CDR3 spans 13 amino acids. Losses at the gene ends were 4 bases for V and 7 bases for J; bases not matched to a gene: 1. CDR3 coding DNA: TGCGCCAGCAGTGGGACAGGGGGGAATGAGCAGTTCTTC. The encoded protein is CASSGTGGNEQFF.

This clone was seen just once. CDR3 DNA: TGTGCCAGCAGCGCAAAACATTTGGGCGTGACTGAAGCTTTCTTT. Protein: CASSAKHLGVTEAFF. The chain combines TRBV9 with TRBJ1-1; D not certain. Germline V gene lookup returns CDR1 SGDLS and CDR2 YYNGEE. The CDR3 length is 15 residues. V gave up 3 bases and J gave up 5 bases, with 17 bases separating them.